Listed below are T cell receptor beta chains from one sample, sequenced in a study of blood T cell repertoires in COVID-19. Clones were sequenced by immunoSEQ multiplex PCR, and TCRdb holds only the in-frame ones, with some missing. The repertoire consists of 95,000 to 100,000 clones, with roughly 80% occurring once and the leading ten covering about 10%. Sequenced sample: peripheral blood. The receptors originated from an elderly woman with acute or convalescent COVID-19. The CDR3 runs from the conserved cysteine through the conserved F or W. A D gene is named only where the DNA matches it firmly. Not all rows give a size; the values are once, few, many and, for expanded clones, a class.

TRBJ1-2	NA	NA	TRBV10-3	TGTGCCATCAGTTCCGGTAACTATGGCTACACCTTC	CAISSGNYGYTF
TRBJ1-2	NA	NA	TRBV28	TGTGCCAGCAGTTTAGACAGTAGACCTAACTATGGCTACACCTTC	CASSLDSRPNYGYTF
TRBJ2-1	NA	NA	TRBV5-4	TGTGCCAGCAGCTTGGGTTCGGGGGTCAGCTCCTACAATGAGCAGTTCTTC	CASSLGSGVSSYNEQFF
TRBJ1-2	TRBD1	NA	TRBV7-9	TGTGCCACTATCCAGGGGGCGAGTGGCTACACCTTC	CATIQGASGYTF
TRBJ1-1	NA	NA	TRBV10-2	TGCGCCAGCAGTGTACAGGGAGCTGAAGCTTTCTTT	CASSVQGAEAFF
TRBJ1-5	NA	few	TRBV27	TGTGCCAGCAGTTTACGGGGGAGCAATCAGCCCCAGCATTTT	CASSLRGSNQPQHF
TRBJ2-5	NA	NA	TRBV7-2	TGTGCCAGCAGCTTAGTAGTGGGCCGATTGAGACAAGAGACCCAGTACTTC	CASSLVVGRLRQETQYF
TRBJ1-2	NA	NA	TRBV11-2	TGTGCCAGCAGCTTCGCCGGAGGGTATGGCTACACCTTC	CASSFAGGYGYTF
TRBJ1-2	NA	NA	TRBV7-2	TGTGCCAGCAGCCACAGGGAGAACTATGGCTACACCTTC	CASSHRENYGYTF
TRBJ2-2	NA	NA	TRBV3-1/TRBV3-2	TGTGCCAGCACCGGGACTGCGAACACCGGGGAGCTGTTTTTT	CASTGTANTGELFF
TRBJ1-6	TRBD1	NA	TRBV7-2	TGTGCCAGCAGCCCGAGGACAGGGCAGGGTTCACCCCTCCACTTT	CASSPRTGQGSPLHF
TRBJ2-3	TRBD2	once	TRBV24-1	TGTGCCACCAGTGATTTGCCGACTAGCGGGGGAGCAGCGGATACGCAGTATTTT	CATSDLPTSGGAADTQYF
TRBJ1-3	NA	NA	TRBV6-1	TGTGCCAGCAGTGCTTCAGACTCTGCCTCTGGAAACACCATATATTTT	CASSASDSASGNTIYF
TRBJ2-1	TRBD1	NA	TRBV29-1	TGCAGCGGGGCGACAGGGGCTTCTTACAATGAGCAGTTCTTC	CSGATGASYNEQFF
TRBJ2-1	TRBD2	NA	TRBV5-6	TGTGCCAGCAGCGTCTTACGGGGGGGGGCGGGTGAGCAGTTCTTC	CASSVLRGGAGEQFF